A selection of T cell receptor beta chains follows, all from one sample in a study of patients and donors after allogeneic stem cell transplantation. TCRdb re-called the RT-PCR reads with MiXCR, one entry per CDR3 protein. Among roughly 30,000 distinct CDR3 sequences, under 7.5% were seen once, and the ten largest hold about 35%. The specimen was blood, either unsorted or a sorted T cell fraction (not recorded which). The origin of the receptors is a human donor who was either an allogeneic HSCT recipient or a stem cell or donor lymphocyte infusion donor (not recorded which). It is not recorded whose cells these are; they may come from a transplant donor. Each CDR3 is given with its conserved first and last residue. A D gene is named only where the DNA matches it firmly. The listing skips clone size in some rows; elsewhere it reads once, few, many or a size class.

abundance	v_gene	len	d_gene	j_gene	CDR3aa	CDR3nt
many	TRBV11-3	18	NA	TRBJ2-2	CASSPASGLRESTGELFF	TGTGCCAGCAGCCCAGCCTCCGGTTTACGGGAGAGCACCGGGGAGCTGTTTTTT
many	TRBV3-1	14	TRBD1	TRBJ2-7	CASSLGQGFYEQYF	TGTGCCAGCAGCCTCGGACAGGGTTTTTACGAGCAGTACTTC
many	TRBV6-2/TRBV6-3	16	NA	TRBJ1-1	CASSYWQGKMNTEAFF	TGTGCCAGCAGTTACTGGCAGGGGAAAATGAACACTGAAGCTTTCTTT
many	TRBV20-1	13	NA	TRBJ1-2	CSATPSVYYGYTF	TGCAGTGCTACGCCATCAGTCTACTATGGCTACACCTTC
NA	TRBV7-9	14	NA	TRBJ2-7	CASSLEGSSYEQYF	TGTGCCAGCAGCTTAGAGGGATCCTCCTACGAGCAGTACTTC
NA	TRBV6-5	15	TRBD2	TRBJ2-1	CASSIGTSGRGEQFF	TGTGCCAGCAGCATAGGGACTAGCGGGAGGGGTGAGCAGTTCTTC
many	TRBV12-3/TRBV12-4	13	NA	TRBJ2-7	CASSLGGVYEQYF	TGTGCCAGCAGTTTAGGCGGGGTCTACGAGCAGTACTTC
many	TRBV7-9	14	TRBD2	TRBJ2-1	CASIGLVSSNEQFF	TGTGCCAGCATCGGACTAGTCTCTTCGAATGAGCAGTTCTTC
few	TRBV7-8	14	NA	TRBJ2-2	CASRKGPGSGELFF	TGTGCCAGCAGAAAAGGGCCTGGCTCCGGGGAGCTGTTTTTT
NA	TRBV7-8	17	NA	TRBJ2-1	CASSLGYSASSYNEQFF	TGTGCCAGCAGCTTAGGCTACAGCGCTAGCTCCTACAATGAGCAGTTCTTC
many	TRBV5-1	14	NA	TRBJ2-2	CASSAGLSTGELFF	TGCGCCAGCAGTGCGGGACTTAGCACCGGGGAGCTGTTTTTT
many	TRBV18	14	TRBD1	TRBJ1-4	CASSPGTGDEKLFF	TGTGCCAGCTCACCCGGGACAGGGGATGAAAAACTGTTTTTT
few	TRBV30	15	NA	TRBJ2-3	CAWSEQLLLTDTQYF	TGTGCCTGGAGTGAACAGCTGCTCCTTACAGATACGCAGTATTTT
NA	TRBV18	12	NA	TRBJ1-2	CASSTEDYGYTF	TGTGCCAGCTCCACGGAAGACTATGGCTACACCTTC
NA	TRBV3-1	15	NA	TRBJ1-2	CASSQGGRLGYGYTF	TGTGCCAGCAGCCAAGGTGGACGGTTGGGCTATGGCTACACCTTC
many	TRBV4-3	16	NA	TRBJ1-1	CASSQGRAKLNTEAFF	TGCGCCAGCAGCCAAGGCCGTGCGAAGCTTAACACTGAAGCTTTCTTT